The rows below give T cell receptor beta chains drawn from one sample of a study of T cell responses to AZD1222 COVID-19 vaccine. Assay: immunoSEQ multiplex PCR; the TCRdb copy retains only in-frame clones and omits some. The sample contains 150,000 or so clones, approximately 87% of which appear only once. The starting material was peripheral blood, obtained on day 0 of MenACWY control vaccination. Source of these receptors: an adult in good health. Both conserved end residues are part of each CDR3. D genes are given only for firm matches. The size field is filled for only some rows; it gives once, few, many or a size class.

clone_size: NA
j_call: TRBJ1-3
d_call: NA
v_call: TRBV18
cdr3_aa: CASSSRQASGNTIYF
cdr3_nt: TGTGCCAGCTCATCCCGACAGGCCTCTGGAAACACCATATATTTT

clone_size: once
j_call: TRBJ2-2
d_call: TRBD2
v_call: TRBV7-6
cdr3_aa: CASSLIGSGRGGTGELFF
cdr3_nt: TGTGCCAGCAGCTTAATTGGTAGCGGGAGGGGAGGGACCGGGGAGCTGTTTTTT

clone_size: NA
j_call: TRBJ1-6
d_call: TRBD1
v_call: TRBV30
cdr3_aa: CAWSAGQPNSPLHF
cdr3_nt: TGTGCCTGGAGTGCGGGACAGCCTAATTCACCCCTCCACTTT

clone_size: few
j_call: TRBJ2-3
d_call: NA
v_call: TRBV5-1
cdr3_aa: CASSSVQAATQYF
cdr3_nt: TGCGCCAGCAGCTCAGTTCAAGCAGCTACGCAGTATTTT

clone_size: NA
j_call: TRBJ1-1
d_call: NA
v_call: TRBV7-7
cdr3_aa: CASSLTKDTEAFF
cdr3_nt: TGTGCTAGCAGCTTAACGAAAGACACTGAAGCTTTCTTT

clone_size: NA
j_call: TRBJ2-7
d_call: NA
v_call: TRBV4-3
cdr3_aa: CASSQELSPLTPYEQYF
cdr3_nt: TGCGCCAGCAGCCAAGAACTATCTCCGCTGACCCCCTACGAGCAGTACTTC

clone_size: NA
j_call: TRBJ1-5
d_call: NA
v_call: TRBV4-2
cdr3_aa: CASSQEQLTQPQHF
cdr3_nt: TGTGCCAGCAGCCAAGAACAGCTAACGCAGCCCCAGCATTTT

clone_size: NA
j_call: TRBJ2-1
d_call: TRBD1
v_call: TRBV11-3
cdr3_aa: CASSLTGSSYNEQFF
cdr3_nt: TGTGCCAGCAGTCTGACAGGGAGCTCCTACAATGAGCAGTTCTTC

clone_size: NA
j_call: TRBJ1-2
d_call: NA
v_call: TRBV28
cdr3_aa: CASSPGSGYTF
cdr3_nt: TGTGCCAGCAGCCCAGGGAGTGGCTACACCTTC

clone_size: NA
j_call: TRBJ1-1
d_call: NA
v_call: TRBV5-4
cdr3_aa: CASSLPGVTTEAFF
cdr3_nt: TGTGCCAGCAGCCTACCCGGAGTTACGACTGAAGCTTTCTTT

clone_size: few
j_call: TRBJ1-1
d_call: NA
v_call: TRBV10-3
cdr3_aa: CAISVGGGTEAFF
cdr3_nt: TGTGCCATCAGTGTCGGTGGTGGAACTGAAGCTTTCTTT

clone_size: NA
j_call: TRBJ2-3
d_call: NA
v_call: TRBV7-9
cdr3_aa: CASSPSADTQYF
cdr3_nt: TGTGCCAGCAGCCCTAGCGCAGATACGCAGTATTTT

clone_size: NA
j_call: TRBJ1-1
d_call: TRBD1
v_call: TRBV30
cdr3_aa: CAWRKTGRDTEAFF
cdr3_nt: TGTGCCTGGAGAAAGACAGGGAGGGACACTGAAGCTTTCTTT

clone_size: NA
j_call: TRBJ1-1
d_call: NA
v_call: TRBV27
cdr3_aa: CASSPSAGGGTEAFF
cdr3_nt: TGTGCCAGCAGTCCTAGTGCGGGGGGCGGCACTGAAGCTTTCTTT

clone_size: once
j_call: TRBJ1-5
d_call: TRBD1
v_call: TRBV2
cdr3_aa: CASTEGGTGNQPQHF
cdr3_nt: TGTGCCAGCACCGAAGGAGGGACAGGGAATCAGCCCCAGCATTTT

clone_size: NA
j_call: TRBJ2-5
d_call: NA
v_call: TRBV7-9
cdr3_aa: CASSLSGEETQYF
cdr3_nt: TGTGCCAGCAGCTTATCGGGCGAGGAGACCCAGTACTTC

clone_size: NA
j_call: TRBJ1-2
d_call: TRBD1
v_call: TRBV6-4
cdr3_aa: CASSENDRDHYGYTF
cdr3_nt: TGTGCCAGCAGTGAGAACGACAGGGATCACTATGGCTACACCTTC

clone_size: NA
j_call: TRBJ2-3
d_call: NA
v_call: TRBV3-1/TRBV3-2
cdr3_aa: CASSPPRRGAVDTQYF
cdr3_nt: TGTGCCAGCAGCCCACCCCGCCGGGGGGCCGTGGATACGCAGTATTTT

clone_size: NA
j_call: TRBJ2-1
d_call: TRBD2
v_call: TRBV9
cdr3_aa: CASSSYRASGGSGRNEQFF
cdr3_nt: TGTGCCAGCAGCTCCTACAGGGCTAGCGGGGGGTCAGGTCGCAATGAGCAGTTCTTC

clone_size: once
j_call: TRBJ2-3
d_call: NA
v_call: TRBV10-1
cdr3_aa: CASSEGEFGSTDTQYF
cdr3_nt: TGCGCCAGCAGTGAGGGAGAATTCGGTAGCACAGATACGCAGTATTTT

clone_size: NA
j_call: TRBJ1-1
d_call: NA
v_call: TRBV2
cdr3_aa: CASSEVRLNTEAFF
cdr3_nt: TGTGCCAGCAGTGAAGTGAGACTGAACACTGAAGCTTTCTTT

clone_size: NA
j_call: TRBJ1-1
d_call: NA
v_call: TRBV4-1
cdr3_aa: CASSQRRGGYTEAFF
cdr3_nt: TGCGCCAGCAGCCAACGGAGGGGAGGTTACACTGAAGCTTTCTTT

clone_size: few
j_call: TRBJ1-5
d_call: NA
v_call: TRBV4-2
cdr3_aa: CASAPGGFSGQPQHF
cdr3_nt: TGTGCCAGCGCCCCCGGCGGGTTCAGCGGTCAGCCCCAGCATTTT

clone_size: NA
j_call: TRBJ1-2
d_call: NA
v_call: TRBV6-1
cdr3_aa: CASREDSHTLGYTF
cdr3_nt: TGTGCCAGCAGAGAAGACAGCCACACTTTGGGCTACACCTTC

clone_size: NA
j_call: TRBJ2-3
d_call: NA
v_call: TRBV9
cdr3_aa: CASSVADGFTDTQYF
cdr3_nt: TGTGCCAGCAGCGTAGCGGACGGTTTCACAGATACGCAGTATTTT

clone_size: NA
j_call: TRBJ1-5
d_call: TRBD1
v_call: TRBV6-5
cdr3_aa: CASTDRLGQPQHF
cdr3_nt: TGTGCCAGCACGGACAGGTTGGGCCAGCCCCAGCATTTT

clone_size: NA
j_call: TRBJ2-3
d_call: NA
v_call: TRBV2
cdr3_aa: CARATPRRTDTQYF
cdr3_nt: TGTGCCAGAGCAACCCCCCGTCGGACAGATACGCAGTATTTT

clone_size: NA
j_call: TRBJ2-3
d_call: TRBD2
v_call: TRBV5-1
cdr3_aa: CASNVGGSADTQYF
cdr3_nt: TGCGCCAGCAACGTGGGGGGGAGTGCAGATACGCAGTATTTT

clone_size: NA
j_call: TRBJ1-5
d_call: TRBD1
v_call: TRBV7-9
cdr3_aa: CASSSGQGAGQPQHF
cdr3_nt: TGTGCCAGCAGCTCAGGACAGGGGGCGGGTCAGCCCCAGCATTTT

clone_size: few
j_call: TRBJ1-2
d_call: NA
v_call: TRBV6-5
cdr3_aa: CASSPFGEGYTF
cdr3_nt: TGTGCCAGCAGCCCGTTCGGGGAAGGCTACACCTTC

clone_size: NA
j_call: TRBJ2-3
d_call: NA
v_call: TRBV11-2
cdr3_aa: CASSPFIDTQYF
cdr3_nt: TGTGCCAGCAGCCCCTTTATAGACACGCAGTATTTT

clone_size: NA
j_call: TRBJ2-2
d_call: NA
v_call: TRBV7-2
cdr3_aa: CASSPALLPVGELFF
cdr3_nt: TGTGCCAGCAGCCCGGCCCTCCTCCCCGTCGGGGAGCTGTTTTTT

clone_size: NA
j_call: TRBJ2-1
d_call: TRBD2
v_call: TRBV7-3
cdr3_aa: CASSRAPGGGNEQFF
cdr3_nt: TGTGCCAGCAGCCGGGCCCCCGGGGGGGGCAATGAGCAGTTCTTC

clone_size: NA
j_call: TRBJ1-5
d_call: TRBD1
v_call: TRBV7-2
cdr3_aa: CASSLKTGSGQPQHF
cdr3_nt: TGTGCCAGCAGCTTGAAGACAGGGAGCGGTCAGCCCCAGCATTTT

clone_size: NA
j_call: TRBJ1-3
d_call: TRBD1
v_call: TRBV3-1/TRBV3-2
cdr3_aa: CASSPTGAPGNTIYF
cdr3_nt: TGTGCCAGCAGCCCTACAGGGGCGCCTGGAAACACCATATATTTT

clone_size: few
j_call: TRBJ1-3
d_call: NA
v_call: TRBV7-7
cdr3_aa: CASCKGVHSYSGNTIYF
cdr3_nt: TGTGCCAGCTGTAAGGGGGTCCATTCATACTCTGGAAACACCATATATTTT

clone_size: NA
j_call: TRBJ2-1
d_call: NA
v_call: TRBV18
cdr3_aa: CASSPGRGEFF
cdr3_nt: TGTGCCAGCTCACCAGGCAGGGGTGAGTTCTTC

clone_size: NA
j_call: TRBJ1-6
d_call: NA
v_call: TRBV6-6
cdr3_aa: CASRRTSTYNSPLHF
cdr3_nt: TGTGCCAGCCGCCGGACTTCCACCTATAATTCACCCCTCCACTTT

clone_size: many
j_call: TRBJ2-3
d_call: TRBD2
v_call: TRBV19
cdr3_aa: CASSRRGASGSGDTQYF
cdr3_nt: TGTGCCAGTAGCCGACGGGGGGCTAGCGGGAGTGGAGATACGCAGTATTTT

clone_size: NA
j_call: TRBJ1-5
d_call: NA
v_call: TRBV7-2
cdr3_aa: CASSAPYQPQHF
cdr3_nt: TGTGCCAGCAGCGCACCGTATCAGCCCCAGCATTTT

clone_size: NA
j_call: TRBJ2-7
d_call: TRBD2
v_call: TRBV7-2
cdr3_aa: CASSRFSGSNEQYF
cdr3_nt: TGTGCCAGCAGCCGTTTTAGCGGGAGTAACGAGCAGTACTTC

clone_size: NA
j_call: TRBJ1-5
d_call: NA
v_call: TRBV7-2
cdr3_aa: CASSLRDGVMGQPQHF
cdr3_nt: TGTGCCAGCAGCTTGCGAGATGGGGTAATGGGGCAGCCCCAGCATTTT

clone_size: NA
j_call: TRBJ1-3
d_call: NA
v_call: TRBV6-4
cdr3_aa: CASSDSKGFFGNTIYF
cdr3_nt: TGTGCCAGCAGTGACTCGAAGGGATTCTTTGGAAACACCATATATTTT

clone_size: NA
j_call: TRBJ2-5
d_call: NA
v_call: TRBV7-2
cdr3_aa: CASSLDRDAQYF
cdr3_nt: TGTGCCAGCAGCTTAGACAGGGATGCCCAGTACTTC

clone_size: NA
j_call: TRBJ1-2
d_call: NA
v_call: TRBV3-1/TRBV3-2
cdr3_aa: CASSPQGPYGYTF
cdr3_nt: TGTGCCAGCAGCCCACAGGGACCGTATGGCTACACCTTC

clone_size: NA
j_call: TRBJ2-3
d_call: TRBD2
v_call: TRBV4-3
cdr3_aa: CASSQYSTSGRALGTDTQYF
cdr3_nt: TGCGCCAGCAGCCAGTATTCGACTAGCGGGAGGGCCCTCGGCACAGATACGCAGTATTTT

clone_size: once
j_call: TRBJ2-7
d_call: NA
v_call: TRBV7-9
cdr3_aa: CASSNPGRAYEQYF
cdr3_nt: TGTGCCAGCAGCAACCCAGGGCGCGCTTACGAGCAGTACTTC